Below, 10 T cell receptor beta chains from the same sample are listed, as sequenced in a study of blood T cell repertoires in COVID-19 (dated by TCRdb to about 2020). Library creation used the immunoSEQ multiplex PCR assay. Drawn from immuneACCESS, this table holds only the in-frame rearrangements with V and J called that TCRdb kept. Clones are partly lost; checked studies trace under half to an unresolved V gene and leave the rest unexplained. In this sample the table shows around 100,000 clones, approximately 69% of which occur a single time. The top ten clones comprise 5% to 6.5% of the sample. Sequencing was carried out using peripheral blood. The receptors shown here come from an older man with acute or convalescent COVID-19.

This chain uses TRBV18 with TRBJ2-5; TRBD1 matches at 9 bases. Germline V gene sequence: CDR1 KGHSH, CDR2 LQKENI. The CDR3 contains 15 residues. The V and J ends lost 1 base and 4 bases, in that order; junction bases with no gene match: 4. The CDR3 nucleotides are TGTGCCAGCTCACCACGACAGGGGGATCGAGAGACCCAGTACTTC. The encoded protein is CASSPRQGDRETQYF. The whole variable domain, remainder taken from reference TRBV18 and TRBJ2-5, is NAGVMQNPRHLVRRRGQEARLRCSPMKGHSHVYWYRQLPEEGLKFMVYLQKENIIDESGMPKERFSAEFPKEGPSILRIQQVVRGDSAAYFCASSPRQGDRETQYFGPGTRLLVL.

This clone was counted between two and nine times. The CDR3 protein is CASGADSLGTQYF. CDR3 coding DNA: TGTGCCAGCGGTGCTGACAGTTTGGGGACCCAGTACTTC. V is TRBV28 and J is TRBJ2-5; D is perhaps TRBD1 (5 bases). This CDR3 comprises 13 residues. Germline lookup yields CDR1 MDHEN and CDR2 SYDVKM. V was cut by 8 bases and J by 7 bases, with 17 bases left in between.

The chain joins TRBV28 to TRBJ1-4, with D uncertain. Germline CDR1 and CDR2: MDHEN and SYDVKM. The V gene lost 8 bases and the J gene lost 5 bases, with 18 bases spanning the gap. This CDR3 is 15 amino acids long. The CDR3 is CASSGRAYENEKLFF. For the CDR3, the DNA is TGTGCCAGCTCGGGGAGGGCCTACGAGAATGAAAAACTGTTTTTT.

The chain combines TRBV6-2 or TRBV6-3 with TRBJ1-1, with D maybe TRBD1 (6 bases). The ends were cut back, 2 bases at V and 0 bases at J, with 10 bases in the middle. This CDR3 spans 15 amino acids. The germline gives CDR1 MNHEY, CDR2 SVGEGT. CDR3 protein: CASSYRGLMNTEAFF. DNA of the CDR3: TGTGCCAGCAGTTACAGGGGGTTGATGAACACTGAAGCTTTCTTT.

The CDR3 region has the DNA TGTGCCAGCAGCTTGGGGACAGGACCGTATGGCTACACCTTC. Its protein is CASSLGTGPYGYTF. J is TRBJ1-2 and V is TRBV5-6; 7 nucleotides agree with TRBD1. CDR1 and CDR2 from the germline V gene are SGHDT and YYEEEE. The CDR3 loop spans 14 amino acids. V trimming: 0 bases; J trimming: 5 bases; junction bases outside the gene matches: 4.

The chain links TRBV28 to TRBJ2-7; a possible D gene is TRBD1 (6 bases). The CDR3 is 17 residues long. Germline CDR1 reads MDHEN; CDR2 reads SYDVKM. V dropped 6 bases and J dropped 4 bases, with 25 bases sitting between them. In nucleotides, the CDR3 is TGTGCCAGCAGACCTACAGGGTACTTGGAGGCTTCTTACGAGCAGTACTTC. It yields the protein CASRPTGYLEASYEQYF.

The rearrangement uses TRBV7-2 and TRBJ1-2; 9 positions agree with TRBD1. CDR1 is SGHTA, CDR2 FQGNSA, per germline. There are 15 residues in the CDR3. V lost 3 bases and J lost 8; bases outside the gene matches: 10. The CDR3 DNA is TGTGCCAGCAGCTTTGATTGGACAGGGGTGCGAGGCTACACCTTC. Translated: CASSFDWTGVRGYTF.

At least ten counts were recorded for this clone. The chain couples TRBV4-3 to TRBJ1-6; TRBD1 matches at 9 bases. CDR1 and CDR2 (germline): LGHNA, YSLEER. This CDR3 contains 16 residues. V lost 0 bases, J lost 7 bases, and 4 bases stayed unmatched. CDR3 DNA sequence: TGCGCCAGCAGCCAAGATGTGACAGGGGGGAATTCACCCCTCCACTTT. It encodes CASSQDVTGGNSPLHF.

The V gene is TRBV28, the J gene TRBJ1-5; D ambiguous. The V gene's germline CDR1 is MDHEN and CDR2 SYDVKM. Trimming stripped 6 bases from V and 0 bases from J, with 12 bases between. CDR3 size: 15 residues. In nucleotides, the CDR3 is TGTGCCAGCAGCCGTTATGGCAATAGCAATCAGCCCCAGCATTTT. As protein: CASSRYGNSNQPQHF. Drawing the rest from reference TRBV28 and TRBJ1-5, the complete variable domain is DVKVTQSSRYLVKRTGEKVFLECVQDMDHENMFWYRQDPGLGLRLIYFSYDVKMKEKGDIPEGYSVSREKKERFSLILESASTNQTSMYLCASSRYGNSNQPQHFGDGTRLSIL.

Only a few counts were recorded for this clone. CDR3: CASRSPGLAGVEQFF. CDR3 in DNA: TGTGCCAGCAGGTCACCGGGACTAGCGGGAGTTGAGCAGTTCTTC. This chain links TRBV6-6 with TRBJ2-1; TRBD2 aligns across 14 bases. The CDR3 covers 15 residues. Germline V CDR1 and CDR2: MNHNY, SVGAGI (reference sequence). The ends lost 6 bases at V and 9 bases at J; junction bases unmatched: 7.